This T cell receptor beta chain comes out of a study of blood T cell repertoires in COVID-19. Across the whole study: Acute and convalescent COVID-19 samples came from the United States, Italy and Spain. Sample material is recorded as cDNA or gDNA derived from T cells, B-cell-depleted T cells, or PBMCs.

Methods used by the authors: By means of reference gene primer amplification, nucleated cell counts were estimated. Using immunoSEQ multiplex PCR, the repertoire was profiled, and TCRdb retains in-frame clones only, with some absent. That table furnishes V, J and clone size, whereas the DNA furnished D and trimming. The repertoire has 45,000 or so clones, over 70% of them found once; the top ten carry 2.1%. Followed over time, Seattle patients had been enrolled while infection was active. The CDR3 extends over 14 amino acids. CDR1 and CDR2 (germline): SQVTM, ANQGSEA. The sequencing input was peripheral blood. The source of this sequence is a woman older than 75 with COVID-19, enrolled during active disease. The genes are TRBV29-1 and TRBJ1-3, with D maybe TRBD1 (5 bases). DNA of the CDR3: TGCGCGTCGGCAGGGTCTGTCTCTGGAAACACCATATATTTT. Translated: CASAGSVSGNTIYF.